Listed below are T cell receptor beta chains from one sample, sequenced in a study of T cells of healthy individuals. TCRdb fed the 5' RACE reads into MiXCR, producing one record per CDR3 protein. The sample has 55,000 to 65,000 distinct CDR3 sequences; 16% are singletons. All receptors come from a human donor in good health. Both conserved end residues are part of each CDR3. Fields, in order: CDR3 DNA, CDR3 protein, V gene, J gene, D gene, clone size. The D gene is left open where the match is weak. Clone size is given for some rows only: seen once, a few or many times, or a class if the clone is expanded.

cdr3_nt: TGCGCCAGCAGCCAAGGTTTGAGGGGAAGGGGCGAGCAGTACTTC; cdr3_aa: CASSQGLRGRGEQYF; v_call: TRBV4-1; j_call: TRBJ2-7; d_call: NA; clone_size: NA
cdr3_nt: TGCGCCAGCAGCCAAGCCGCAGGGGCCGCTAATCAGCCCCAGCATTTT; cdr3_aa: CASSQAAGAANQPQHF; v_call: TRBV4-1; j_call: TRBJ1-5; d_call: NA; clone_size: many
cdr3_nt: TGTGCCAGCAGTTCCGGGACAGGGAGGGACGAGCAGTACTTC; cdr3_aa: CASSSGTGRDEQYF; v_call: TRBV28; j_call: TRBJ2-7; d_call: TRBD1; clone_size: few
cdr3_nt: TGTGCCAGCAGTGAATGGAGCCCACAGGGCCGGGCTTTCTTT; cdr3_aa: CASSEWSPQGRAFF; v_call: TRBV6-1; j_call: TRBJ1-1; d_call: NA; clone_size: few
cdr3_nt: TGTGCCAGCGGATATATGGGGGAAGTAGAAAAACTGTTTTTT; cdr3_aa: CASGYMGEVEKLFF; v_call: TRBV27; j_call: TRBJ1-4; d_call: NA; clone_size: many
cdr3_nt: TGTGCCAGCAGTGAAGAGCGGGGCTCCTACAATGAGCAGTTCTTC; cdr3_aa: CASSEERGSYNEQFF; v_call: TRBV6-4; j_call: TRBJ2-1; d_call: TRBD2; clone_size: many
cdr3_nt: TGTGCCAGCAGCCAATATCGGGGGGCGACCTATAATTCACCCCTCCACTTT; cdr3_aa: CASSQYRGATYNSPLHF; v_call: TRBV4-2; j_call: TRBJ1-6; d_call: NA; clone_size: many
cdr3_nt: TGTGCCAGTAGCATCCCTGGGGACAGCCTGTTGAACACTGAAGCTTTCTTT; cdr3_aa: CASSIPGDSLLNTEAFF; v_call: TRBV19; j_call: TRBJ1-1; d_call: TRBD1; clone_size: many
cdr3_nt: TGTGCCACCAGTGGTCGCCCAGGGAGGGAGGCTTACAATGAGCAGTTCTTC; cdr3_aa: CATSGRPGREAYNEQFF; v_call: TRBV24-1; j_call: TRBJ2-1; d_call: TRBD2; clone_size: few
cdr3_nt: TGTGCCAGCAGGGTGGAGGAGACCCAGTACTTC; cdr3_aa: CASRVEETQYF; v_call: TRBV28; j_call: TRBJ2-5; d_call: NA; clone_size: many
cdr3_nt: TGTGCCATCAGTGAGTCCGTTGGGACTAGCGGGGGCAATGAGCAGTTCTTC; cdr3_aa: CAISESVGTSGGNEQFF; v_call: TRBV10-3; j_call: TRBJ2-1; d_call: TRBD2; clone_size: few
cdr3_nt: TGCGCCAGCAGCCAAGTGTTCGAGAACTACGAGCAGTACTTC; cdr3_aa: CASSQVFENYEQYF; v_call: TRBV4-1; j_call: TRBJ2-7; d_call: NA; clone_size: NA
cdr3_nt: TGCGCCAGCAGCCAACAGGGCCCGAATCAGCCCCAGCATTTT; cdr3_aa: CASSQQGPNQPQHF; v_call: TRBV4-1; j_call: TRBJ1-5; d_call: NA; clone_size: NA
cdr3_nt: TGTGCCAGCTCGGGTACGGGGGACTCCGGCGGCTACACCTTC; cdr3_aa: CASSGTGDSGGYTF; v_call: TRBV19; j_call: TRBJ1-2; d_call: NA; clone_size: few
cdr3_nt: TGTGCCAGCAGTGAGGAGGGGGTTTCCTACAATGAGCAGTTCTTC; cdr3_aa: CASSEEGVSYNEQFF; v_call: TRBV6-4; j_call: TRBJ2-1; d_call: NA; clone_size: many
cdr3_nt: TGCGCCAGCAGCCCAAGGACTGGCTACAATGAGCAGTTCTTC; cdr3_aa: CASSPRTGYNEQFF; v_call: TRBV5-1; j_call: TRBJ2-1; d_call: NA; clone_size: NA
cdr3_nt: TGTGCCAGCAGCGCCGAAGGGAGGAACACCGGGGAGCTGTTTTTT; cdr3_aa: CASSAEGRNTGELFF; v_call: TRBV9; j_call: TRBJ2-2; d_call: NA; clone_size: many
cdr3_nt: TGTGCCAGCAGCTTAGACCGTAATGGAAAACTGTTTTTT; cdr3_aa: CASSLDRNGKLFF; v_call: TRBV7-9; j_call: TRBJ1-4; d_call: NA; clone_size: NA
cdr3_nt: TGCAGCCTGCAGGGAGGTTCCAACTATGGCTACACCTTC; cdr3_aa: CSLQGGSNYGYTF; v_call: TRBV29-1; j_call: TRBJ1-2; d_call: NA; clone_size: many
cdr3_nt: TGTGCCAGCAGTAACCAAATCCGGACAGATACGCAGTATTTT; cdr3_aa: CASSNQIRTDTQYF; v_call: TRBV28; j_call: TRBJ2-3; d_call: NA; clone_size: NA
cdr3_nt: TGTGCCAGCAGCTTAGGGCTAGATGGAGAGACCCAGTACTTC; cdr3_aa: CASSLGLDGETQYF; v_call: TRBV13; j_call: TRBJ2-5; d_call: NA; clone_size: many
cdr3_nt: TGCAGTGCTAGCCGAACAGATTACAATGAGCAGTTCTTC; cdr3_aa: CSASRTDYNEQFF; v_call: TRBV20-1; j_call: TRBJ2-1; d_call: NA; clone_size: many
cdr3_nt: TGTGCCTGCAGTGATGGGGCAGGGACCACAGATACGCAGTATTTT; cdr3_aa: CACSDGAGTTDTQYF; v_call: TRBV6-4; j_call: TRBJ2-3; d_call: NA; clone_size: NA
cdr3_nt: TGTGCCAGCAGCGTAGAGGGGGGCGACGAGCAGTACTTC; cdr3_aa: CASSVEGGDEQYF; v_call: TRBV9; j_call: TRBJ2-7; d_call: NA; clone_size: many
cdr3_nt: TGCGCCAGCAGCTTGGAACGGACTAGCGGGAGGGTTAGTTCGCAGTATTTT; cdr3_aa: CASSLERTSGRVSSQYF; v_call: TRBV5-1; j_call: TRBJ2-3; d_call: TRBD2; clone_size: NA
cdr3_nt: TGTGCCAGTAGTAAAGACAGGGGAACCGGGGAGCTGTTTTTT; cdr3_aa: CASSKDRGTGELFF; v_call: TRBV19; j_call: TRBJ2-2; d_call: TRBD1; clone_size: many
cdr3_nt: TGCGCCAGCAGGCCGGGACTGCGCGGAGATACGCAGTATTTT; cdr3_aa: CASRPGLRGDTQYF; v_call: TRBV5-1; j_call: TRBJ2-3; d_call: NA; clone_size: NA
cdr3_nt: TGCAGTGCTAGCATGGGGGAGACCCAGTACTTC; cdr3_aa: CSASMGETQYF; v_call: TRBV20-1; j_call: TRBJ2-5; d_call: NA; clone_size: many
cdr3_nt: TGCAGTGCCCTATTGGGACAGGGGGCGTCCGGGGAGCTGTTTTTT; cdr3_aa: CSALLGQGASGELFF; v_call: TRBV20-1; j_call: TRBJ2-2; d_call: TRBD1; clone_size: many
cdr3_nt: TGTGCCAGCAGTGAAAGGGGCATACGGTCAGTCTACACCTTC; cdr3_aa: CASSERGIRSVYTF; v_call: TRBV6-1; j_call: TRBJ1-2; d_call: NA; clone_size: many
cdr3_nt: TGTGCCAGCAGTTTAGTAGGACTAGCTTATCGAGGGGAGCAGTTCTTC; cdr3_aa: CASSLVGLAYRGEQFF; v_call: TRBV12-3/TRBV12-4; j_call: TRBJ2-1; d_call: TRBD2; clone_size: many
cdr3_nt: TGTGCCAGCAGTTTAACGGCCACCGGAACAACTAATGAAAAACTGTTTTTT; cdr3_aa: CASSLTATGTTNEKLFF; v_call: TRBV27; j_call: TRBJ1-4; d_call: NA; clone_size: many
cdr3_nt: TGTGCCAGCAGCTTAGGCCCAGGTACCTACGAGCAGTACTTC; cdr3_aa: CASSLGPGTYEQYF; v_call: TRBV7-9; j_call: TRBJ2-7; d_call: NA; clone_size: few
cdr3_nt: TGCGCCAGCAGGGGCCGGGACAGGGAACCAGATACGCAGTATTTT; cdr3_aa: CASRGRDREPDTQYF; v_call: TRBV5-1; j_call: TRBJ2-3; d_call: TRBD1; clone_size: NA
cdr3_nt: TGCGCCAGCAGCCAAGCTAGCGGGACTTTGTATGAGCAGTTCTTC; cdr3_aa: CASSQASGTLYEQFF; v_call: TRBV4-3; j_call: TRBJ2-1; d_call: TRBD2; clone_size: few
cdr3_nt: TGTGCCAGAAGCTTGGGACAGGTTACTTATAATTCACCCCTCCACTTT; cdr3_aa: CARSLGQVTYNSPLHF; v_call: TRBV5-3; j_call: TRBJ1-6; d_call: NA; clone_size: NA
cdr3_nt: TGTGCCAGCAGTGAATTAGCGGCAGATACGCAGTATTTT; cdr3_aa: CASSELAADTQYF; v_call: TRBV6-1; j_call: TRBJ2-3; d_call: NA; clone_size: many
cdr3_nt: TGTGCCAGCAGTTTTGGGCGGACCCCATCCTACGAGCAGTACTTC; cdr3_aa: CASSFGRTPSYEQYF; v_call: TRBV12-3/TRBV12-4; j_call: TRBJ2-7; d_call: NA; clone_size: NA
cdr3_nt: TGTGCCAGCAGTTTAGGACGGCGGCCCTATCAGCCCCAGCATTTT; cdr3_aa: CASSLGRRPYQPQHF; v_call: TRBV28; j_call: TRBJ1-5; d_call: NA; clone_size: many
cdr3_nt: TGTGCCAGCAGCTTAGTAGTGAGTCGGCCCCTCCACTTT; cdr3_aa: CASSLVVSRPLHF; v_call: TRBV7-2; j_call: TRBJ1-6; d_call: NA; clone_size: many
cdr3_nt: TGTGCCAGCAGGAAGGGGGCCAACGAGCAGTACTTC; cdr3_aa: CASRKGANEQYF; v_call: TRBV27; j_call: TRBJ2-7; d_call: TRBD1; clone_size: few
cdr3_nt: TGTGCCTGGAGTATTCAGGCTAACTATGGCTACACCTTC; cdr3_aa: CAWSIQANYGYTF; v_call: TRBV30; j_call: TRBJ1-2; d_call: NA; clone_size: many
cdr3_nt: TGTGCCAGCAGCTTAGTGGCCAGCGGAGAAGAGACCCAGTACTTC; cdr3_aa: CASSLVASGEETQYF; v_call: TRBV7-9; j_call: TRBJ2-5; d_call: NA; clone_size: many
cdr3_nt: TGCGCCAGCAGTCAATCGCTGACATTATTAACTCAGCAGTTCTTC; cdr3_aa: CASSQSLTLLTQQFF; v_call: TRBV23-1; j_call: TRBJ2-1; d_call: NA; clone_size: NA
cdr3_nt: TGTGCCAGCAGCCGGGATCGGGGCACAGATACGCAGTATTTT; cdr3_aa: CASSRDRGTDTQYF; v_call: TRBV7-2; j_call: TRBJ2-3; d_call: NA; clone_size: NA
cdr3_nt: TGTGCCAGCAGTAAAACTAGCGGCAGGCGGGCGGATGAGCAGTTCTTC; cdr3_aa: CASSKTSGRRADEQFF; v_call: TRBV6-4; j_call: TRBJ2-1; d_call: TRBD2; clone_size: few
cdr3_nt: TGTGCCAGCAGCCAACCGGACAGGGACGGACTAGACGAGCAGTACTTC; cdr3_aa: CASSQPDRDGLDEQYF; v_call: TRBV4-2; j_call: TRBJ2-7; d_call: NA; clone_size: NA
cdr3_nt: TGCGCCAGCAGCTTGGTAGCGGGGGGCCACAATGAGCAGTTCTTC; cdr3_aa: CASSLVAGGHNEQFF; v_call: TRBV5-1; j_call: TRBJ2-1; d_call: TRBD2; clone_size: NA
cdr3_nt: TGTGCCAGCAGCCAAACGGCAGGGGATCATTACACTGAAGCTTTCTTT; cdr3_aa: CASSQTAGDHYTEAFF; v_call: TRBV7-3; j_call: TRBJ1-1; d_call: NA; clone_size: many
cdr3_nt: TGTGCCAGCAGCTCCGGGACCCCATACAATGAGCAGTTCTTC; cdr3_aa: CASSSGTPYNEQFF; v_call: TRBV9; j_call: TRBJ2-1; d_call: NA; clone_size: many
cdr3_nt: TGTGCCAGCAGCCGACAGTACACTGAAGCTTTCTTT; cdr3_aa: CASSRQYTEAFF; v_call: TRBV12-3/TRBV12-4; j_call: TRBJ1-1; d_call: NA; clone_size: NA
cdr3_nt: TGTGCCAGCAGTGACCGACTGGCCTACGAGCAGTACTTC; cdr3_aa: CASSDRLAYEQYF; v_call: TRBV6-1; j_call: TRBJ2-7; d_call: NA; clone_size: many
cdr3_nt: TGTGCCAGCAGCCTCTGGTTGTCCTCCTACGAGCAGTACTTC; cdr3_aa: CASSLWLSSYEQYF; v_call: TRBV12-3/TRBV12-4; j_call: TRBJ2-7; d_call: NA; clone_size: NA
cdr3_nt: TGTGCCAGCAGTTCCACCCGGACATCTGTTGGGGAGACCCAGTACTTC; cdr3_aa: CASSSTRTSVGETQYF; v_call: TRBV12-3/TRBV12-4; j_call: TRBJ2-5; d_call: NA; clone_size: many
cdr3_nt: TGTGCCAGCAGTTTTTTGGGGGCGTCGGATACGCAGTATTTT; cdr3_aa: CASSFLGASDTQYF; v_call: TRBV27; j_call: TRBJ2-3; d_call: NA; clone_size: NA
cdr3_nt: TGTGCCAGCAGCTTCCCAGGGGGGGGGCAGTTCTTC; cdr3_aa: CASSFPGGGQFF; v_call: TRBV7-9; j_call: TRBJ2-1; d_call: NA; clone_size: few
cdr3_nt: TGTGCCAGCAGCTTAGGACAGGGCGATAATTCACCCCTCCACTTT; cdr3_aa: CASSLGQGDNSPLHF; v_call: TRBV7-9; j_call: TRBJ1-6; d_call: TRBD1; clone_size: few
cdr3_nt: TGTGCCAGCAGCTTGGGACTAGCGCTTACCACCGGGGAGCTGTTTTTT; cdr3_aa: CASSLGLALTTGELFF; v_call: TRBV7-3; j_call: TRBJ2-2; d_call: TRBD2; clone_size: NA